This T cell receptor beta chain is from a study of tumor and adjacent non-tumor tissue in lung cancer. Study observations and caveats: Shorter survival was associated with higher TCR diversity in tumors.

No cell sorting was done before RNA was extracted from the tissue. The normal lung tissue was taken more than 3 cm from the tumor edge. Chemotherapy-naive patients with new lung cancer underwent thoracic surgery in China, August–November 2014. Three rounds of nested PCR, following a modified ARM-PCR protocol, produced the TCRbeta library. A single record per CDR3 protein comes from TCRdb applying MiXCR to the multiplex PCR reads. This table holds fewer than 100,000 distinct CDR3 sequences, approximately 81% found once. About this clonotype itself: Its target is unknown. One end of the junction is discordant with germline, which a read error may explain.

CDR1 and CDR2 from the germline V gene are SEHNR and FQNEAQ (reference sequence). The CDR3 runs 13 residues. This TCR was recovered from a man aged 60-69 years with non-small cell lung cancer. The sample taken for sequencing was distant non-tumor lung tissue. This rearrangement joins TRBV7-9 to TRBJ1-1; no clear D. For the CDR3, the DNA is TGTGGCAGCAGCTCCACCATGATCACTGAAGCTTTCTTT. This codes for CGSSSTMITEAFF.